This T cell receptor (beta chain) was documented in a study of OX40 agonist ivuxolimab in advanced cancers. In the study overall: Aged roughly 23 to 90 with a mean of 60 years, they were approximately 80% male. Findings and caveats of the study: Among expanded peripheral T cells, antigen specificity went undetermined.

The assay was immunoSEQ multiplex PCR, and TCRdb's table has in-frame clones only and misses some. The data hold about 19,000 clones, with approximately 80% observed a single time. About this clone itself: The antigen is unknown.

The CDR3 extends over 11 amino acids. Germline V CDR1 and CDR2: LGHNA, YSLEER. Trimming took off 4 bases at V and 10 bases at J, with 8 bases between the two ends. The source was CD4+ or CD8+ T cells sorted from blood, collected in a trial of the OX40 agonist ivuxolimab. This TCR came from an adult with an advanced solid tumor such as melanoma, head and neck, liver or kidney cancer. The gene calls are TRBV4-3 and TRBJ2-1; D may be TRBD1 (6 bases). The CDR3 here is CASSPGGEQFF. The CDR3 DNA reads TGCGCCAGCAGCCCTGGGGGCGAGCAGTTCTTC.